One and the same sample provided the 26 T cell receptor beta chains below, sequenced in a study of T cell responses to AZD1222 COVID-19 vaccine. Assay used: immunoSEQ multiplex PCR; TCRdb lists only in-frame clones, some missing. The sample contains fewer than 200,000 clones, around 90% of which appear only once. The sequencing used peripheral blood, collected on day 0 of AZD1222 vaccination. These TCRs come from an adult in good health.

The chain couples TRBV27 to TRBJ2-3; D is unresolved. V was clipped by 5 bases and J by 4 bases, with 13 bases between them. The CDR3 is 14 residues long. In germline, CDR1 is MNHEY, CDR2 SMNVEV (reference sequence). The CDR3 bases are TGTGCCAGCAGTCCTACATCCTCCCCAGATACGCAGTATTTT. Translating it yields CASSPTSSPDTQYF.

V usage is TRBV25-1 and J usage is TRBJ1-2; D gene uncertain. Trimming took off 1 base at V and 5 bases at J, with 14 bases between the two ends. Germline lookup yields CDR1 MGHDK and CDR2 SYGVNS. The CDR3 spans 15 residues. The CDR3 protein is CASSEFFHDNYGYTF. The CDR3 DNA reads TGTGCCAGCAGTGAATTTTTCCATGACAATTATGGCTACACCTTC.

This rearrangement joins TRBV9 to TRBJ2-7, with TRBD1 matching over 12 bases. The CDR3 contains 16 residues. V lost 3 bases, J lost 5 bases, and 9 bases stayed unmatched. Germline V gene data show CDR1 as SGDLS and CDR2 as YYNGEE. In nucleotides, the CDR3 is TGTGCCAGCAGCGGAGGGACAGGGGGCTTTCGGGACGAGCAGTACTTC. This encodes CASSGGTGGFRDEQYF.

The chain combines TRBV10-3 with TRBJ2-2; D gene uncertain. Between the trimmed V and J ends, which lost 6 bases and 6 bases, there was a span of 8 bases. CDR1 is ENHRY and CDR2 is SYGVKD in the germline V gene. The CDR3 consists of 12 residues. CDR3 amino acids: CAISWPAGELFF. CDR3 bases: TGTGCCATCAGCTGGCCGGCCGGGGAGCTGTTTTTT.

The sample holds one count of this clone. The genes are TRBV13 and TRBJ1-3; the D is unclear. The V end lost 5 bases, the J end lost 1 base, and 6 bases lay between the germline ends. Germline V gives CDR1 PRHDT, CDR2 FYEKMQ (reference sequence). There are 13 residues in the CDR3. The CDR3 sequence: CASSLGSGNTIYF. In DNA, the CDR3 is TGTGCCAGCAGCCTTGGATCTGGAAACACCATATATTTT.

The rearrangement joins TRBV6-2 or TRBV6-3 to TRBJ1-2; D is possibly TRBD1 (6 bases). Trimming removed 6 bases at V and 3 bases at J, with 11 bases between. This CDR3 is built from 13 residues. Germline CDR1 and CDR2: MNHEY and SVGEGT. The chain's CDR3 is CASSHRTDYGYTF. CDR3 coding DNA: TGTGCCAGCAGCCATCGGACAGACTATGGCTACACCTTC.

The chain carries TRBV15 and TRBJ2-5; the match to TRBD1 covers 11 bases. The CDR3 is made up of 15 amino acids. The germline V gene has CDR1 LNHNV and CDR2 YYDKDF (reference sequence). V lost 3 bases and J lost 5; bases outside the gene matches: 5. In DNA form, the CDR3 reads TGTGCCACCAGCAGGGGACAGGGGGTCTTGGAGACCCAGTACTTC. As protein: CATSRGQGVLETQYF.

The rearrangement joins TRBV6-2 or TRBV6-3 to TRBJ2-2; 9 bases agree with TRBD1. The germline gives CDR1 MNHEY, CDR2 SVGEGT. This CDR3 contains 17 residues. The V segment lost 5 bases and the J segment 4 bases; nucleotides outside the gene matches: 11. CDR3 residues: CASSRYSGDRATGELFF. The CDR3 nucleotides are TGTGCCAGCAGTAGATATTCGGGGGACAGGGCCACCGGGGAGCTGTTTTTT.

This rearrangement joins TRBV3-1 (or the pseudogene TRBV3-2) to TRBJ1-5; unclear D gene. The CDR3 sequence is 15 residues long. With 0 bases removed from V and 6 bases from J, the gap between germline ends came to 12 bases. Germline CDR1 LGHDT, CDR2 YNNKEL (reference sequence). DNA of the CDR3: TGTGCCAGCAGCCAAGACTCGTCCGAGGGTCAGCCCCAGCATTTT. The encoded protein is CASSQDSSEGQPQHF.

This chain connects TRBV27 to TRBJ1-6, with D unresolved. With 1 base removed from V and 10 bases from J, the gap between germline ends came to 8 bases. Germline V gives CDR1 MNHEY, CDR2 SMNVEV (reference sequence). This CDR3 is built from 13 residues. This chain's CDR3 is CASSLLGKSPLHF. As DNA, the CDR3 is TGTGCCAGCAGTTTATTGGGAAAATCACCCCTCCACTTT.

CDR3 in DNA: TGTGCCACCAGCAGAGACCATAGCAATCAGCCCCAGCATTTT. This codes for CATSRDHSNQPQHF. V usage is TRBV15 and J usage is TRBJ1-5; D is ambiguous. V was shortened by 0 bases and J by 0 bases, with 3 bases between the two germline ends. The CDR3 is 14 amino acids. In germline, CDR1 is LNHNV, CDR2 YYDKDF (reference sequence).

This chain links TRBV19 with TRBJ1-5, with D perhaps TRBD1 (5 bases). Trimming left V 3 bases short and J 7 bases short, with 10 bases between. Germline V gene lookup returns CDR1 LNHDA and CDR2 SQIVND (reference sequence). The CDR3 is 13 residues long. The CDR3 spells CASSIRVDQPQHF. CDR3 DNA: TGTGCCAGTAGTATCAGGGTGGACCAGCCCCAGCATTTT. Combining the CDR3 with reference TRBV19 and TRBJ1-5 gives the whole variable domain DGGITQSPKYLFRKEGQNVTLSCEQNLNHDAMYWYRQDPGQGLRLIYYSQIVNDFQKGDIAEGYSVSREKKESFPLTVTSAQKNPTAFYLCASSIRVDQPQHFGDGTRLSIL.

The rearrangement joins TRBV7-2 to TRBJ1-4, with D perhaps matching TRBD1 (6 bases). CDR3 length equals 15 residues. Trimming shortened V by 5 bases and J by 4 bases, and 14 bases separated the two germline ends. The germline CDR1 and CDR2 sequences are SGHTA and FQGNSA. The CDR3 nucleotides read TGTGCCAGCAGCGGAGGGGGGACCTATAATGAAAAACTGTTTTTT. Its translation is CASSGGGTYNEKLFF.

The CDR3 DNA reads TGCGCCAGCAGCCAAGATCTAGGGGGTGGAGGGGAAGCTTTCTTT. This codes for CASSQDLGGGGEAFF. The V gene is TRBV4-3, the J gene TRBJ1-1, with D perhaps matching TRBD1 (6 bases). V shed 0 bases and J shed 8 bases, with 16 bases lying between them. Germline CDR1 LGHNA, CDR2 YSLEER. The CDR3 runs to 15 residues.

The CDR3 region has the DNA TGTGCCAGCTCGGGGGCCAACGTCCTGACTTTC. Its translation: CASSGANVLTF. The chain employs TRBV5-4 and TRBJ2-6; D is ambiguous. There are 11 residues in the CDR3. In germline, CDR1 is SGHNT, CDR2 YYREEE (reference sequence). Trimming shortened V by 7 bases and J by 4 bases, and 3 bases separated the two germline ends.

The chain links TRBV20-1 to TRBJ2-3, with TRBD1 matching over 8 bases. Germline assignment: CDR1 DFQATT and CDR2 SNEGSKA (reference sequence). Unmatched junction bases numbered 6, after V lost 3 bases and J lost 4 bases. The CDR3 length is 14 residues. CDR3 DNA sequence: TGCAGTGCTAGTGCAGGGGGCGTCGCAGATACGCAGTATTTT. Amino acids: CSASAGGVADTQYF.

This clone was counted once. The chain is built from TRBV19 and TRBJ1-1, with 8 positions matching TRBD1. Losses at the gene ends were 6 bases for V and 1 base for J; bases not matched to a gene: 13. This CDR3 has 17 amino acids. Germline CDR1 is LNHDA and CDR2 is SQIVND (reference sequence). CDR3 nucleotides: TGTGCCAGTAGGACGATGTTAGTAGGACAGGGGAACACTGAAGCTTTCTTT. This encodes CASRTMLVGQGNTEAFF.

This sequence joins TRBV10-3 and TRBJ2-7; no clear D. The germline V gene encodes CDR1 ENHRY and CDR2 SYGVKD. V was clipped by 2 bases and J by 2 bases, with 1 base between them. The CDR3 loop spans 11 amino acids. The CDR3 loop reads CAISEAYEQYF. CDR3 coding DNA: TGTGCCATCAGTGAGGCCTACGAGCAGTACTTC.

This chain uses TRBV6-5 with TRBJ2-3, with D maybe TRBD2 (6 bases). V was clipped by 8 bases and J by 2 bases, with 14 bases between them. The CDR3 is made up of 14 amino acids. Germline V gives CDR1 MNHEY, CDR2 SVGAGI. This CDR3 is CASGPGGTTDTQYF. The CDR3 bases are TGTGCCAGCGGGCCTGGGGGGACCACAGATACGCAGTATTTT.

In this sample, this clone turned up once. V usage is TRBV18 and J usage is TRBJ2-2; weak D call: TRBD1 (5 bases). V was shortened by 0 bases and J by 4 bases, with 9 bases between the two germline ends. Looked up from germline, CDR1 is KGHSH and CDR2 is LQKENI. There are 15 residues in the CDR3. The CDR3 protein is CASSPPTGVTGELFF. Here the CDR3 DNA reads TGTGCCAGCTCACCACCTACAGGAGTCACCGGGGAGCTGTTTTTT.

The chain couples TRBV13 to TRBJ2-5; D may be TRBD2 (5 bases). The V end lost 2 bases, the J end lost 4 bases, and 5 bases lay between the germline ends. This CDR3 has 12 residues. The germline CDR1 and CDR2 sequences are PRHDT and FYEKMQ (reference sequence). CDR3 residues: CASSLSGETQYF. DNA of the CDR3: TGTGCCAGCAGCTTAAGCGGAGAGACCCAGTACTTC.

The V and J genes are TRBV28 and TRBJ1-5, with unresolved D. Germline V gene lookup returns CDR1 MDHEN and CDR2 SYDVKM. V dropped 6 bases and J dropped 2 bases, with 11 bases sitting between them. This CDR3 spans 14 amino acids. The CDR3 protein is CASRPSGRNQPQHF. The CDR3 bases are TGTGCCAGCAGACCCAGCGGGCGCAATCAGCCCCAGCATTTT.

This rearrangement joins TRBV3-1 (or the pseudogene TRBV3-2) to TRBJ2-2, with D unresolved. Germline V lookup: CDR1 LGHDT, CDR2 YNNKEL (reference sequence). CDR3 size: 14 residues. V was clipped by 3 bases and J by 1 base, with 6 bases between them. The CDR3 region is CASSQFQNTGELFF. Written as DNA, the CDR3 is TGTGCCAGCAGCCAGTTTCAGAACACCGGGGAGCTGTTTTTT.

The chain couples TRBV7-9 to TRBJ2-4; perhaps TRBD1 as D (6 bases). This CDR3 comprises 16 residues. Germline CDR1 and CDR2: SEHNR and FQNEAQ (reference sequence). V dropped 2 bases and J dropped 1 base, with 12 bases sitting between them. The CDR3 coding sequence is TGTGCCAGCAGCTTACTTGGTCAGGGGGCCAAAAACATTCAGTACTTC. The encoded protein is CASSLLGQGAKNIQYF. Combining the CDR3 with reference TRBV7-9 and TRBJ2-4 gives the whole variable domain DTGVSQNPRHKITKRGQNVTFRCDPISEHNRLYWYRQTLGQGPEFLTYFQNEAQLEKSRLLSDRFSAERPKGSFSTLEIQRTEQGDSAMYLCASSLLGQGAKNIQYFGAGTRLSVL.

The V and J genes are TRBV6-2 or TRBV6-3 and TRBJ1-3, with D possibly being TRBD1 (5 bases). The CDR3 is made up of 14 amino acids. V was shortened by 4 bases and J by 0 bases, with 7 bases between the two germline ends. The germline CDR1 and CDR2 sequences are MNHEY and SVGEGT. CDR3 region: CASSFDSSGNTIYF. Here the CDR3 DNA reads TGTGCCAGCAGTTTTGACAGCTCTGGAAACACCATATATTTT.

This clone has a single count. The V call is TRBV19, the J call TRBJ2-7; 8 bases fit TRBD1. CDR1 is LNHDA and CDR2 is SQIVND in the germline V gene (reference sequence). The CDR3 contains 16 residues. V was clipped by 5 bases and J by 1 base; unmatched bases: 10. CDR3 nucleotide sequence: TGTGCCAGTAGTGCCGGACAGGGCCTGAGATCCTACGAGCAGTACTTC. Protein: CASSAGQGLRSYEQYF. The full variable domain, in which reference TRBV19 and TRBJ2-7 provide the parts outside the CDR3, is DGGITQSPKYLFRKEGQNVTLSCEQNLNHDAMYWYRQDPGQGLRLIYYSQIVNDFQKGDIAEGYSVSREKKESFPLTVTSAQKNPTAFYLCASSAGQGLRSYEQYFGPGTRLTVT.